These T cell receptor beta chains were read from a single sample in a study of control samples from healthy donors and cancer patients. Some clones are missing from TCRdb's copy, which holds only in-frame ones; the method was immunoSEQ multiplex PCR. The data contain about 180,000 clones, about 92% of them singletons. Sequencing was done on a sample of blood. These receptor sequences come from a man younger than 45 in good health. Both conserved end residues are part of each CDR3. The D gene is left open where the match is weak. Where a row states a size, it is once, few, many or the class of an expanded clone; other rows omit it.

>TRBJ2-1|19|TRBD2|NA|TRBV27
CASTPSGKSGLGRANEQFF
TGTGCCAGCACCCCGTCCGGGAAGTCGGGACTAGGTAGAGCGAATGAGCAGTTCTTC
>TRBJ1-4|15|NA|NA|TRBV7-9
CASSPTVATNEKLFF
TGTGCCAGCAGCCCAACGGTCGCAACTAATGAAAAACTGTTTTTT
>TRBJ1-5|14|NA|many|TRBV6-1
CASSEWGKHQPQHF
TGTGCCAGCAGTGAATGGGGCAAGCATCAGCCCCAGCATTTT
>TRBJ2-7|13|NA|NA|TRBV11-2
CASSYSLGDEQYF
TGTGCCAGCAGTTATTCCCTGGGGGACGAGCAGTACTTC
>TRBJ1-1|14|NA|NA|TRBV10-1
CASSEARAEAEAFF
TGCGCCAGCAGTGAGGCCAGGGCAGAGGCTGAAGCTTTCTTT
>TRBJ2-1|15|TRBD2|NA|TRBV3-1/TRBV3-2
CASSPGLAGVWEQFF
TGTGCCAGCAGCCCGGGACTAGCGGGAGTGTGGGAGCAGTTCTTC
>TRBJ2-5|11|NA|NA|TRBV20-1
CSAVEQETQYF
TGCAGTGCTGTGGAGCAAGAGACCCAGTACTTC
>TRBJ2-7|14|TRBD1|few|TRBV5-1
CASRSGTGGYEQYF
TGCGCCAGCAGATCCGGGACAGGGGGGTACGAGCAGTACTTC
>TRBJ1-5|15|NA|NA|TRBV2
CASRANQGSNQPQHF
TGTGCCAGCAGGGCTAATCAGGGGAGCAATCAGCCCCAGCATTTT
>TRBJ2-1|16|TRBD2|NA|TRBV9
CASSVAPREGHNEQFF
TGTGCCAGCAGCGTAGCTCCGCGGGAGGGCCACAATGAGCAGTTCTTC
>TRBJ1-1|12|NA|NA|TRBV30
CAQWTGNTEAFF
TGTGCCCAGTGGACGGGGAACACTGAAGCTTTCTTT
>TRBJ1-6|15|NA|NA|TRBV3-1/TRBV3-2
CASSSQRRYNSPLHF
TGTGCCAGCAGCTCACAACGAAGGTATAATTCACCCCTCCACTTT
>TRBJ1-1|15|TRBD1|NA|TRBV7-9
CASSLQGAGSTEAFF
TGTGCCAGCAGCTTACAGGGGGCAGGCTCCACTGAAGCTTTCTTT
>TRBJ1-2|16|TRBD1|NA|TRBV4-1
CASSHTTGDFNYGYTF
TGCGCCAGCAGCCATACGACAGGGGATTTTAACTATGGCTACACCTTC
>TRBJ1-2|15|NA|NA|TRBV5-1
CASSLAPRGGEGYTF
TGCGCCAGCAGCTTGGCCCCGCGGGGGGGCGAGGGCTACACCTTC
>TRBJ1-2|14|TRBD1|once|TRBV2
CASRRGRQYYGYTF
TGTGCCAGCCGTAGGGGGCGTCAGTACTATGGCTACACCTTC
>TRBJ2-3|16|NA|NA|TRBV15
CATSRDPSRRSDTQYF
TGTGCCACCAGCAGAGATCCTAGTCGGCGATCAGATACGCAGTATTTT
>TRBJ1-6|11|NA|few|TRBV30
CAWSEQRALHF
TGTGCCTGGAGTGAGCAGAGGGCCCTCCACTTT
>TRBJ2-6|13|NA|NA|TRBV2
CASSRTGANVLTF
TGTGCCAGCAGCCGCACTGGGGCCAACGTCCTGACTTTC
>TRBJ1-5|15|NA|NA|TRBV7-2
CASSTRWGNNQPQHF
TGTGCCAGCAGCACTAGGTGGGGAAACAATCAGCCCCAGCATTTT
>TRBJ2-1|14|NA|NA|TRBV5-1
CASSFEGGPVEQFF
TGCGCCAGCAGCTTCGAGGGGGGGCCGGTTGAGCAGTTCTTC
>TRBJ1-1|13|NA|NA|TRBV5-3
CARSLGQNTEAFF
TGTGCCAGAAGCTTGGGGCAGAACACTGAAGCTTTCTTT
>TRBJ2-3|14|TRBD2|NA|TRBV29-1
CSVDPSGGTDTQYF
TGCAGCGTTGATCCTAGCGGGGGGACAGATACGCAGTATTTT
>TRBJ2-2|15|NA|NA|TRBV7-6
CASRLETLNTGELFF
TGTGCCAGCAGGTTGGAAACATTGAACACCGGGGAGCTGTTTTTT
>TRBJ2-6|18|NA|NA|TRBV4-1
CASSQDAHSSSGANVLTF
TGCGCCAGCAGCCAAGACGCCCACAGCTCGTCTGGGGCCAACGTCCTGACTTTC
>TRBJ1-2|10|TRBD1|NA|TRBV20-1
CSADREGYTF
TGCAGTGCCGACAGGGAAGGCTACACCTTC
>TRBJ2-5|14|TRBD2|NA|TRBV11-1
CASSLAGSQETQYF
TGTGCCAGCAGCCTAGCGGGGAGCCAAGAGACCCAGTACTTC
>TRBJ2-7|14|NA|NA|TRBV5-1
CASSPDGIPYEQYF
TGCGCCAGCAGCCCGGATGGGATACCATACGAGCAGTACTTC
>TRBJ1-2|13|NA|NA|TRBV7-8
CASSPTGNYGYTF
TGTGCCAGCAGCCCGACCGGTAACTATGGCTACACCTTC
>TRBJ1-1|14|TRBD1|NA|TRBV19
CASSEDRGDTEAFF
TGTGCCAGTAGTGAGGACAGGGGGGACACTGAAGCTTTCTTT
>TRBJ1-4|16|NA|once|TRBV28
CASSPLGAGLGEKLFF
TGTGCCAGCAGTCCCCTAGGGGCAGGTCTCGGGGAAAAACTGTTTTTT
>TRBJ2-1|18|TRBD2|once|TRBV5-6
CASSSTSGDQSSYNEQFF
TGTGCCAGCAGCTCGACTAGCGGGGATCAGAGCTCCTACAATGAGCAGTTCTTC
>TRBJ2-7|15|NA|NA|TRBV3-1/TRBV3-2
CASSQDSRGFHEQYF
TGTGCCAGCAGCCAAGATAGCCGGGGTTTCCACGAGCAGTACTTC
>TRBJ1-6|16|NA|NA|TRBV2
CASSLPSGARNRPLHF
TGTGCCAGCAGCCTTCCCTCAGGGGCACGGAATAGGCCCCTCCACTTT
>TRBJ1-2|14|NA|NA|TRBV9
CASSVGRGAYGYTF
TGTGCCAGCAGCGTAGGGAGGGGTGCCTATGGCTACACCTTC
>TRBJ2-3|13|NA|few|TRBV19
CASKTYDTDTQYF
TGTGCCAGTAAAACCTATGACACAGATACGCAGTATTTT
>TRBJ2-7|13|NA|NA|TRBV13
CASSPGSFYEQYF
TGTGCCAGCAGCCCAGGATCATTCTACGAGCAGTACTTC
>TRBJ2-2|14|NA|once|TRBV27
CASSFGGNTGELFF
TGTGCCAGCAGTTTTGGGGGGAACACCGGGGAGCTGTTTTTT
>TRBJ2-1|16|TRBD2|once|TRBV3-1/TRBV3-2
CASSPLTSGGFNEQFF
TGTGCCAGCAGCCCTCTGACTAGCGGGGGCTTCAATGAGCAGTTCTTC
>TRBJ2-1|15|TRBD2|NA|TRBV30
CAWSETSAYYNEQFF
TGTGCCTGGAGCGAGACTAGCGCCTACTACAATGAGCAGTTCTTC